This TCR beta chain was identified during a study of blood T cell repertoires in COVID-19. The CDR3 length is 12 residues. Germline CDR1 LNHDA, CDR2 SQIVND (reference sequence). The ends were cut back, 7 bases at V and 6 bases at J, with 11 bases in the middle. The protocol was immunoSEQ multiplex PCR, while the TCRdb copy is restricted to in-frame clones and leaves out a portion. Here the sample spans a few hundred thousand clones, around 90% being singletons. The sequenced sample consisted of peripheral blood. The clonotype comes from a woman in her 40s with COVID-19, enrolled during active disease. The chain links TRBV19 to TRBJ2-3; no clear D. The CDR3, as DNA: TGTGCCAGTAAATCGAGCCGCGATACGCAGTATTTT. It translates to CASKSSRDTQYF. The whole variable domain, filled in from reference TRBV19 and TRBJ2-3, reads DGGITQSPKYLFRKEGQNVTLSCEQNLNHDAMYWYRQDPGQGLRLIYYSQIVNDFQKGDIAEGYSVSREKKESFPLTVTSAQKNPTAFYLCASKSSRDTQYFGPGTRLTVL.